One sample yielded the 12 T cell receptor beta chains listed below, sequenced in a study of T cell responses to AZD1222 COVID-19 vaccine. Only in-frame clones appear in the TCRdb table, and some are missing; sequencing was by immunoSEQ multiplex PCR. The repertoire holds about 150,000 clones, approximately 94% seen once, with roughly 1.3% in the top ten. Sequencing was performed on peripheral blood, taken on day 0 of AZD1222 vaccination. The receptor source for this set is an adult in good health.

The chain recombines TRBV7-9 with TRBJ2-1; 10 nucleotides match TRBD2. V gave up 3 bases and J gave up 8 bases; unmatched junction bases: 4. Germline lookup yields CDR1 SEHNR and CDR2 FQNEAQ (reference sequence). The CDR3 runs 14 residues. The CDR3 nucleotides are TGTGCCAGCAGCTTGCTAGCGGGAGAGTATGAGCAGTTCTTC. Amino acid sequence: CASSLLAGEYEQFF. Together with reference TRBV7-9 and TRBJ2-1, the CDR3 gives the full variable domain: DTGVSQNPRHKITKRGQNVTFRCDPISEHNRLYWYRQTLGQGPEFLTYFQNEAQLEKSRLLSDRFSAERPKGSFSTLEIQRTEQGDSAMYLCASSLLAGEYEQFFGPGTRLTVL.

The V gene is TRBV27, the J gene TRBJ1-6, with TRBD1 as a possible D gene (6 bases). The CDR3 contains 14 residues. The germline V and J ends were trimmed by 3 bases and 9 bases, with 12 bases remaining between them. Per germline, CDR1 MNHEY and CDR2 SMNVEV (reference sequence). The CDR3, as DNA: TGTGCCAGCAGTTTGTCGCAGGGGTTTTCACCCCTCCACTTT. Its protein product is CASSLSQGFSPLHF.

V is TRBV19 and J is TRBJ1-4; D is undetermined. CDR3 length equals 16 residues. The V gene's germline CDR1 is LNHDA and CDR2 SQIVND (reference sequence). Trimming removed 6 bases at V and 7 bases at J, with 21 bases between. CDR3 residues: CASSSRSWYSGEKLFF. The DNA of the CDR3 is TGTGCCAGTAGCTCAAGAAGTTGGTACAGCGGTGAAAAACTGTTTTTT.

The gene calls are TRBV19 and TRBJ2-1; 9 bases match TRBD2. Trimming took 4 bases from V and 6 from J; bases not matched to a gene: 10. Germline V CDR1 and CDR2: LNHDA, SQIVND (reference sequence). The CDR3 contains 16 residues. For the CDR3, the DNA is TGTGCCAGTAGTAGGGTTAGCGGGAGTCTCCCCAATGAGCAGTTCTTC. Amino acid sequence: CASSRVSGSLPNEQFF.

This chain joins TRBV19 and TRBJ1-3; no clear D gene. Germline V gene lookup returns CDR1 LNHDA and CDR2 SQIVND (reference sequence). Trimming removed 11 bases from V and 0 bases from J, with 14 bases in between. The CDR3 consists of 14 residues. The DNA for the CDR3 is TGTGCCGTAGGTACCAGCCTCTCTGGAAACACCATATATTTT. Translated, it gives CAVGTSLSGNTIYF.

The chain has TRBV2 and TRBJ1-5; perhaps TRBD1 as D (5 bases). The CDR3 runs 16 residues. Looked up from germline, CDR1 is SNHLY and CDR2 is FYNNEI. V was clipped by 4 bases and J by 0 bases, with 13 bases between them. CDR3 protein: CASSGSGGASNQPQHF. CDR3 DNA: TGTGCCAGCAGTGGTTCGGGGGGTGCTAGCAATCAGCCCCAGCATTTT. Full variable domain (outside the CDR3, taken from reference TRBV2 and TRBJ1-5): EPEVTQTPSHQVTQMGQEVILRCVPISNHLYFYWYRQILGQKVEFLVSFYNNEISEKSEIFDDQFSVERPDGSNFTLKIRSTKLEDSAMYFCASSGSGGASNQPQHFGDGTRLSIL.

V is TRBV6-1 and J is TRBJ2-7; 7 bases match TRBD1. CDR3 length: 14 residues. Germline CDR1 reads MNHNS; CDR2 reads SASEGT. V dropped 2 bases and J dropped 2; count of bases not matched to a gene: 3. CDR3 in amino acids: CASSEMRGPYEQYV. CDR3 bases: TGTGCCAGCAGTGAAATGAGGGGGCCCTACGAGCAGTACGTC.

This chain joins TRBV28 and TRBJ1-5, with D uncertain. Germline V lookup: CDR1 MDHEN, CDR2 SYDVKM. The V gene lost 8 bases and the J gene lost 9 bases, with 14 bases spanning the gap. This CDR3 contains 12 residues. The CDR3 reads CASAPKARPQHF. Here the CDR3 DNA reads TGTGCCAGCGCCCCCAAGGCCCGGCCCCAGCATTTT.

The chain combines TRBV20-1 with TRBJ1-2; no firm D call. The CDR3 is made up of 10 amino acids. The germline V gene encodes CDR1 DFQATT and CDR2 SNEGSKA (reference sequence). Trimming took 7 bases from V and 5 from J, leaving 8 bases between them. The CDR3 is CSVEVYGYTF. CDR3 DNA sequence: TGCAGTGTGGAGGTATATGGCTACACCTTC.

CDR3 sequence: CASSFLGTENTGELFF. For the CDR3, the DNA is TGTGCCAGCAGTTTTTTGGGGACAGAGAACACCGGGGAGCTGTTTTTT. This chain joins TRBV27 and TRBJ2-2; TRBD1 matches at 7 bases. V gave up 3 bases and J gave up 1 base; unmatched junction bases: 5. The germline CDR1 and CDR2 sequences are MNHEY and SMNVEV (reference sequence). The CDR3 is made up of 16 amino acids.

This rearrangement joins TRBV27 to TRBJ1-3; 7 bases are a match to TRBD1. CDR3 length: 13 residues. Unmatched junction bases numbered 7, after V lost 6 bases and J lost 8 bases. Germline V CDR1 and CDR2: MNHEY, SMNVEV (reference sequence). The CDR3 loop is CASRSRQGYTIYF. CDR3 sequence (DNA): TGTGCCAGCAGGTCGAGACAGGGCTACACCATATATTTT.

CDR3 amino acids: CASSLTGGMEKLFF. In nucleotides, the CDR3 is TGTGCCAGCAGTTTGACAGGGGGAATGGAAAAACTGTTTTTT. The V gene is TRBV28, the J gene TRBJ1-4; the match to TRBD1 covers 9 bases. Germline CDR1 MDHEN, CDR2 SYDVKM. This CDR3 is built from 14 residues. Trimming cost V 3 bases and J 8 bases; bases outside gene matches: 4.